These T cell receptor beta chains were read from a single sample in a study of cytomegalovirus exposure and HLA in healthy donors. Some clones are missing from TCRdb's copy, which holds only in-frame ones; the method was immunoSEQ multiplex PCR. The sample carries under 150,000 clones, 84% recorded once. Sequenced material: PBMCs. The receptors derive from a woman in her 30s in good health and CMV-seronegative. Each CDR3 is given with its conserved first and last residue. Fields, in order: CDR3 DNA, CDR3 protein, D gene, J gene, clone size, CDR3 length, V gene. A D gene is named only where the DNA matches it firmly. The listing skips clone size in some rows; elsewhere it reads once, few, many or a size class.

TGTGCCAGCAGGAGAATGACAGGGGGCGAGAATGAAAAACTGTTTTTT | CASRRMTGGENEKLFF | TRBD1 | TRBJ1-4 | NA | 16 | TRBV2
TGTGCCAGCAGGCCGGACAGGGCAAATCAGCCCCAGCATTTT | CASRPDRANQPQHF | TRBD1 | TRBJ1-5 | NA | 14 | TRBV28
TGTGCCAGCAGCTCAGCAGGGGTATCGTACTCCTACGAGCAGTACTTC | CASSSAGVSYSYEQYF | NA | TRBJ2-7 | NA | 16 | TRBV7-8
TGTGCCTGGAGTGTAGCCGCAGATACGCAGTATTTT | CAWSVAADTQYF | NA | TRBJ2-3 | NA | 12 | TRBV30
TGTGCCAGCAGTGACCGGACAGGGGGAGCCTACGAGCAGTACTTC | CASSDRTGGAYEQYF | TRBD1 | TRBJ2-7 | few | 15 | TRBV2
TGTGCCAGCAGCGTACGGTCCGAAGATACGCAGTATTTT | CASSVRSEDTQYF | NA | TRBJ2-3 | NA | 13 | TRBV9
TGTGCCAGCAGCCTGTGGGGCTGGGACAAAAACATTCAGTACTTC | CASSLWGWDKNIQYF | NA | TRBJ2-4 | few | 15 | TRBV28
TGCGCCAGCAGCGGTACAGGGGCCAGCTATGGCTACACCTTC | CASSGTGASYGYTF | TRBD1 | TRBJ1-2 | NA | 14 | TRBV5-1
TGCGCCAGCAGCCCCGGGACAGGGTCGAGTGAAAAACTGTTTTTT | CASSPGTGSSEKLFF | TRBD1 | TRBJ1-4 | NA | 15 | TRBV4-1
TGTGCCAGTAGTCGTGGACGCGGGACTAATGAAAAACTGTTTTTT | CASSRGRGTNEKLFF | NA | TRBJ1-4 | once | 15 | TRBV19
TGTGGAGGGAGGTCGGACACCATATATTTT | CGGRSDTIYF | NA | TRBJ1-3 | NA | 10 | TRBV6-5
TGTGCCAGCAGTGACGACAGACGCACAGATACGCAGTATTTT | CASSDDRRTDTQYF | NA | TRBJ2-3 | NA | 14 | TRBV6-4
TGCGCCAGCAGCCAAGATCCCCAGCGGGGGGGTCTCGAGCAGTTCTTC | CASSQDPQRGGLEQFF | TRBD2 | TRBJ2-1 | NA | 16 | TRBV4-1
TGTGCCAGCTCACGACTAGCGGACTCCTACAATGAGCAGTTCTTC | CASSRLADSYNEQFF | TRBD2 | TRBJ2-1 | NA | 15 | TRBV18
TGTGCCAGCAGGACGGGAAGCACAGATACGCAGTATTTT | CASRTGSTDTQYF | NA | TRBJ2-3 | NA | 13 | TRBV19
TGCGCCAGCAGCTTGGCCATCGGGGAACAGGGCTACACCTTC | CASSLAIGEQGYTF | NA | TRBJ1-2 | NA | 14 | TRBV5-1
TGTGCCATCAGGACAGGGAAGGCTGGAAACACCATATATTTT | CAIRTGKAGNTIYF | TRBD1 | TRBJ1-3 | NA | 14 | TRBV10-3
TGTGCCAGCAGTAGGGGCGGGGGGACAACCTACGAGCAGTACTTC | CASSRGGGTTYEQYF | TRBD2 | TRBJ2-7 | NA | 15 | TRBV27
TGTGCCAGCAGCTTACCAGGTGTACACAATGAGCAGTTCTTC | CASSLPGVHNEQFF | NA | TRBJ2-1 | NA | 14 | TRBV11-2
TGTGCCAGCAGTGCCGACTCGGCGGAGACCCAGTACTTC | CASSADSAETQYF | NA | TRBJ2-5 | NA | 13 | TRBV2
TGTGCCAGCACCTATTCAGGGGCCCCTGGAAGTGAGCAGTTCTTC | CASTYSGAPGSEQFF | NA | TRBJ2-1 | NA | 15 | TRBV7-8
TGTGCCAGCAGCATTAGCGGGGGGTCCCCCGGGGAGCTGTTTTTT | CASSISGGSPGELFF | TRBD2 | TRBJ2-2 | NA | 15 | TRBV9
TGTGCCAGCAGCAAACAGGGGACCAGCTATGGCTACACCTTC | CASSKQGTSYGYTF | TRBD1 | TRBJ1-2 | once | 14 | TRBV6-5
TGTGCCAGCAGCTTCCCCACAGGGGGTCAGAACACTGAAGCTTTCTTT | CASSFPTGGQNTEAFF | TRBD1 | TRBJ1-1 | NA | 16 | TRBV7-9
TGTGCCAGCTCATCGTATTATCCCGGGACAGGGGCCCCCCAAGAGACCCAGTACTTC | CASSSYYPGTGAPQETQYF | TRBD1 | TRBJ2-5 | NA | 19 | TRBV18
TGTGCCAGCTCACCGACCAGGGGGGAGAACACTGAAGCTTTCTTT | CASSPTRGENTEAFF | TRBD1 | TRBJ1-1 | NA | 15 | TRBV18
TGTGCCAGCAGTGGACAGGGTAACACCGGGGAGCTGTTTTTT | CASSGQGNTGELFF | TRBD1 | TRBJ2-2 | NA | 14 | TRBV2
TGTGCCAGCAGTACCCACTACAATGAAAAACTGTTTTTT | CASSTHYNEKLFF | NA | TRBJ1-4 | NA | 13 | TRBV28
TGTGCCAGCAGCTTGGGGGGAGCGGGGGGGCTCAATGAGCAGTTCTTC | CASSLGGAGGLNEQFF | TRBD2 | TRBJ2-1 | few | 16 | TRBV5-4
TGTGCCAGTAGTATATCTGGCAGGTTGACAGGGAGGGAGCTGTTTTTT | CASSISGRLTGRELFF | TRBD1 | TRBJ2-2 | NA | 16 | TRBV19
TGTGCCTACCTGACAGGACTCACCTACGAGCAGTACTTC | CAYLTGLTYEQYF | NA | TRBJ2-7 | NA | 13 | TRBV30
TGTGCCAGCAGTTACTCGATGTCCGGGTCTAATGAAAAACTGTTTTTT | CASSYSMSGSNEKLFF | NA | TRBJ1-4 | NA | 16 | TRBV6-5
TGTGCCAGCAGTACCGGGACAGGGCTCGCAGTCGGCTACACCTTC | CASSTGTGLAVGYTF | TRBD1 | TRBJ1-2 | NA | 15 | TRBV2
TGTGCCAGCAGTGTCTCAGGGCTCAATGAAAAACTGTTTTTT | CASSVSGLNEKLFF | NA | TRBJ1-4 | many | 14 | TRBV2
TGTGCCAGTAGTATATTGGCAGGGAGGCATGAGCAGTTCTTC | CASSILAGRHEQFF | NA | TRBJ2-1 | NA | 14 | TRBV19
TGTGCCAGCAGTTTATCGCCAGCGGGGGGGCAGGTTACGCAGTATTTT | CASSLSPAGGQVTQYF | TRBD2 | TRBJ2-3 | NA | 16 | TRBV28
TGTGCCAGCAGCTTAGGGCAGGGTGTTGAAAAACTGTTTTTT | CASSLGQGVEKLFF | NA | TRBJ1-4 | once | 14 | TRBV11-2
TGTGCCAGCAGCCCGGACAGGAGATACGAGCAGTACTTC | CASSPDRRYEQYF | TRBD1 | TRBJ2-7 | few | 13 | TRBV7-2
TGTGCCAGCAGCTTTTCGGGGGATAACACTGAAGCTTTCTTT | CASSFSGDNTEAFF | NA | TRBJ1-1 | once | 14 | TRBV7-3
TGTGCCAGCAGCTTAGGGGGGGAAGATACGCAGTATTTT | CASSLGGEDTQYF | NA | TRBJ2-3 | NA | 13 | TRBV11-2
TGTGCCAGCAGATCAAAAGACGGGAGTTACTATGGCTACACCTTC | CASRSKDGSYYGYTF | NA | TRBJ1-2 | NA | 15 | TRBV27
TGTGCCAGCCACGAGGGGGGGGCTGAAGCTTTCTTT | CASHEGGAEAFF | NA | TRBJ1-1 | NA | 12 | TRBV5-6
TGTGCCAGCAGCCAACTGGGGCCAGGGGGTTACAATGAGCAGTTCTTC | CASSQLGPGGYNEQFF | TRBD1 | TRBJ2-1 | NA | 16 | TRBV14
TGTGCCAGTAATCCAGGGTTTTTGGGAGGCTACACCTTC | CASNPGFLGGYTF | NA | TRBJ1-2 | NA | 13 | TRBV19
TGCGCCAGCAGCATTCTACGGACAGGGCAAGAGACCCAGTACTTC | CASSILRTGQETQYF | TRBD1 | TRBJ2-5 | NA | 15 | TRBV5-1
TGTGCCAGCAGTTACTCGCCGGGGGGCTCCTACGAGCAGTACTTC | CASSYSPGGSYEQYF | TRBD2 | TRBJ2-7 | NA | 15 | TRBV6-6
TGTGCCAGCAGTCCGGGACAGCCAAATCAGCCCCAGCATTTT | CASSPGQPNQPQHF | TRBD1 | TRBJ1-5 | NA | 14 | TRBV27
TGTGCCAGCAGCTTGATACAACAGGACAGCTACGAGCAGTACTTC | CASSLIQQDSYEQYF | NA | TRBJ2-7 | NA | 15 | TRBV5-6
TGTGCCACCAGCAGACCGGGACAGGGGACCCAGCCCCAGCATTTT | CATSRPGQGTQPQHF | TRBD1 | TRBJ1-5 | NA | 15 | TRBV15
TGTGCCAGCAGCGCGACAGGGGATTTTTACAATGAGCAGTTCTTC | CASSATGDFYNEQFF | TRBD1 | TRBJ2-1 | NA | 15 | TRBV7-9
TGCAGCGTTGAACTAGGACAGGGGAGAGAGACCCAGTACTTC | CSVELGQGRETQYF | TRBD1 | TRBJ2-5 | NA | 14 | TRBV29-1
TGCGCCAGCAGAGAACAGGGACAGGGGGCCAATGAGCAGTTCTTC | CASREQGQGANEQFF | TRBD1 | TRBJ2-1 | NA | 15 | TRBV5-1
TGTGCCAGCAGTGAAGACGTTTTCGGTTTGCGCCATGGCTACACCTTC | CASSEDVFGLRHGYTF | NA | TRBJ1-2 | NA | 16 | TRBV2
TGCGCCAGCAGCTTGCAGCCTACTAGTTCCTACGAGCAGTACTTC | CASSLQPTSSYEQYF | NA | TRBJ2-7 | NA | 15 | TRBV5-1
TGTGCCTGGAGCCCGGGACAGGGGGCAGGGGAGCAGTTCTTC | CAWSPGQGAGEQFF | TRBD1 | TRBJ2-1 | NA | 14 | TRBV30
TGCGCCAGCAGCTTGCGGCCGGGACAGTTCACAGATACGCAGTATTTT | CASSLRPGQFTDTQYF | TRBD1 | TRBJ2-3 | NA | 16 | TRBV5-1
TGTGCCAGCAGTCCAAACTACGAGCAGTACTTC | CASSPNYEQYF | NA | TRBJ2-7 | few | 11 | TRBV6-6